This TCR beta chain was found in a study of cytomegalovirus exposure and HLA in healthy donors. With 60 Vbeta and 13 Jbeta primers, the PCR was carried out. Authors' processing steps: Unique TCR beta chains totaled roughly 80 million in a later count, with around 10 million of them shared. The method was immunoSEQ multiplex PCR; TCRdb's version includes in-frame clones alone and lacks a portion of them. That table supplies the V and J calls and clone size; D and trimming were determined from the DNA. This sample has over 85,000 clones, with around 85% found just once. Details on this clone: Antigen unknown.

Study results and caveats: Later analysis placed DRB1 highest and HLA-C lowest in TCR association rates, which differed by HLA locus.

The CDR3 extends over 16 amino acids. V was pared by 0 bases and J by 2 bases, with 3 bases of the junction left unmatched. Germline V gene sequence: CDR1 LGHNA, CDR2 YSLEER. This clonotype was sampled from a man younger than 40 in good health and CMV-seropositive. The chain combines TRBV4-3 with TRBJ2-3; 9 bases line up with TRBD2. The sequencing sample was made of PBMCs. The CDR3 bases are TGCGCCAGCAGCCAAGAGGTAGCGGGGGTCACAGATACGCAGTATTTT. Translation: CASSQEVAGVTDTQYF.